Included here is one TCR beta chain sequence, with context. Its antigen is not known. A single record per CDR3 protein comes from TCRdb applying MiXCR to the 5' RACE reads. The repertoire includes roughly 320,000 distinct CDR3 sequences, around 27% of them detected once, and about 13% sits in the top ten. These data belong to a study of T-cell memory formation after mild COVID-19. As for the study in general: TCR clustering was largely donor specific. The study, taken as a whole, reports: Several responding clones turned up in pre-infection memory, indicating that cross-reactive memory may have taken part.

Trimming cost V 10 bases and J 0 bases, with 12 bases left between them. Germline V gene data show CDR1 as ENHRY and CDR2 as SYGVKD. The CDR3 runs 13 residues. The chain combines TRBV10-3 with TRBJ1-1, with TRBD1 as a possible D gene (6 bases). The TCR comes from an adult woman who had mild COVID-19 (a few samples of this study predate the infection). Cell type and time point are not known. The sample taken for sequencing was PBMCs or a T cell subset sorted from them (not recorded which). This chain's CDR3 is CATRGHLNTEAFF. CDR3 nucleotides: TGTGCCACCAGGGGACACTTGAACACTGAAGCTTTCTTT.